The 32 T cell receptor beta chains presented below share a single source sample, sequenced in a study of beta chain features in type 1 diabetes. Overall study results and limits: TCRB CDR3s were moderately but significantly shorter in Type 1 diabetes patients in all four CD4+ subsets.

These receptors' antigens are unknown. The authors reverse transcribed all of the isolated RNA, so sequencing captured expressed TCRB transcripts. Measured with immunoSEQ multiplex PCR; TCRdb has only the in-frame clones, and not every one. The sample lists 310,000 or so clones, about 15% occurring once. Specimen: naive CD4+ T cells from blood. These TCRs come from a man aged 18-30 years with type 1 diabetes.

The chain has TRBV6-6 and TRBJ2-4; tentative D call: TRBD1 (5 bases). The CDR3 loop spans 14 amino acids. Germline V CDR1 and CDR2: MNHNY, SVGAGI (reference sequence). The V end lost 6 bases, the J end lost 5 bases, and 14 bases lay between the germline ends. The CDR3 DNA reads TGTGCCAGCAGGAAAGACAGACGTGAAAACATTCAGTACTTC. Protein product: CASRKDRRENIQYF.

This chain uses TRBV18 with TRBJ2-2; TRBD1 is a possible D gene (6 bases). V shed 6 bases and J shed 0 bases, with 14 bases lying between them. Germline lookup yields CDR1 KGHSH and CDR2 LQKENI. The CDR3 loop spans 16 amino acids. The CDR3: CASSPFEGANTGELFF. CDR3 DNA: TGTGCCAGCTCCCCTTTCGAGGGGGCGAACACCGGGGAGCTGTTTTTT.

The chain joins TRBV4-1 to TRBJ2-5, with 7 bases fitting TRBD1. V lost 4 bases to trimming and J lost 0 bases; unmatched junction nucleotides: 14. Germline CDR1 reads MGHRA; CDR2 reads YSYEKL. The CDR3 runs to 18 residues. CDR3 residues: CASSRTGTVGMYQETQYF. CDR3 DNA: TGCGCCAGCAGCCGCACCGGGACAGTCGGGATGTACCAAGAGACCCAGTACTTC.

This clone has just a few counts. This rearrangement joins TRBV2 to TRBJ2-7; D perhaps matches TRBD1 (5 bases). The CDR3 covers 15 residues. Germline CDR1 is SNHLY and CDR2 is FYNNEI. Deletions cut 4 bases from V and 6 bases from J, with 19 bases between. This CDR3 reads CASSGIRGSSFEQYF. The CDR3 bases are TGTGCCAGCAGTGGTATAAGGGGCAGTTCGTTCGAGCAGTACTTC. The complete variable domain, with remaining parts taken from reference TRBV2 and TRBJ2-7, reads EPEVTQTPSHQVTQMGQEVILRCVPISNHLYFYWYRQILGQKVEFLVSFYNNEISEKSEIFDDQFSVERPDGSNFTLKIRSTKLEDSAMYFCASSGIRGSSFEQYFGPGTRLTVT.

This clone was found a few times. The chain is built from TRBV7-6 and TRBJ2-5; 13 bases map to TRBD2. Germline V gene data show CDR1 as SGHVS and CDR2 as FNYEAQ. There are 16 residues in the CDR3. Trimming took 5 bases from V and 4 from J; bases not matched to a gene: 7. The CDR3, as DNA: TGTGCCAGCAGCCCAACTAGCGGGGGGGCCAGAGAGACCCAGTACTTC. Amino acids: CASSPTSGGARETQYF.

The chain is built from TRBV7-6 and TRBJ2-3; 7 positions match TRBD2. The CDR3 has 15 residues. V lost 5 bases, J lost 3 bases, and 8 bases stayed unmatched. From germline, CDR1 is SGHVS and CDR2 FNYEAQ. The CDR3 DNA is TGTGCCAGCAGCCCGAGGACTAGGGGTACAGATACGCAGTATTTT. Its protein product is CASSPRTRGTDTQYF.

This clone was picked up a small number of times. This chain joins TRBV7-8 and TRBJ1-4; D possibly corresponds to TRBD1 (5 bases). V was shortened by 3 bases and J by 11 bases, with 19 bases between the two germline ends. The CDR3 is 15 residues long. The V gene's germline CDR1 is SGHVS and CDR2 FQNEAQ. The CDR3 loop reads CASSFLEGPKGKLFF. For the CDR3, the DNA is TGTGCCAGCAGCTTTCTCGAAGGTCCCAAGGGGAAACTGTTTTTT.

V gene TRBV28 combines with J gene TRBJ2-1; 9 nucleotides line up with TRBD2. Germline V gene lookup returns CDR1 MDHEN and CDR2 SYDVKM. V trimming: 5 bases; J trimming: 8 bases; junction bases outside the gene matches: 10. The CDR3 is 15 amino acids. CDR3 DNA sequence: TGTGCCAGCAGTAGCCCAGCGGGAGGCAACGATGAGCAGTTCTTC. This translates into CASSSPAGGNDEQFF.

The rearrangement links TRBV7-9 to TRBJ2-3; D remains ambiguous. Germline V gene lookup returns CDR1 SEHNR and CDR2 FQNEAQ (reference sequence). The CDR3 runs 13 residues. The V end lost 1 base, the J end lost 4 bases, and 6 bases lay between the germline ends. The CDR3: CASSLGVPDTQYF. The CDR3 DNA reads TGTGCCAGCAGCTTAGGAGTGCCAGATACGCAGTATTTT.

This clone was detected only a few times. V gene TRBV11-2 combines with J gene TRBJ2-1; 15 nucleotides agree with TRBD2. Trimming took 3 bases from V and 11 from J; bases not matched to a gene: 5. Germline V gives CDR1 SGHAT, CDR2 FQNNGV. The CDR3 has 15 amino acids. The CDR3 bases are TGTGCCAGCAGCTTCGGACTAGCGGGAGGGACTAAGCAGTTCTTC. It codes for CASSFGLAGGTKQFF. The whole variable domain, remainder taken from reference TRBV11-2 and TRBJ2-1, is EAGVAQSPRYKIIEKRQSVAFWCNPISGHATLYWYQQILGQGPKLLIQFQNNGVVDDSQLPKDRFSAERLKGVDSTLKIQPAKLEDSAVYLCASSFGLAGGTKQFFGPGTRLTVL.

CDR3 sequence: CASSFPLVAYEQYF. The CDR3 bases are TGTGCCAGCAGTTTTCCACTAGTTGCCTACGAGCAGTACTTC. V usage is TRBV25-1 and J usage is TRBJ2-7; weak D call: TRBD2 (5 bases). V was cut by 5 bases and J by 2 bases, with 13 bases left in between. Germline assignment: CDR1 MGHDK and CDR2 SYGVNS. CDR3 length: 14 amino acids.

This clone has only a few counts. The gene calls are TRBV10-3 and TRBJ1-1, with 8 bases matching TRBD1. The CDR3 is made up of 14 amino acids. V lost 2 bases and J lost 1; bases outside the gene matches: 0. Germline V gene lookup returns CDR1 ENHRY and CDR2 SYGVKD. This CDR3 is CAISEGQGNTEAFF. The CDR3, as DNA: TGTGCCATCAGTGAGGGACAGGGGAACACTGAAGCTTTCTTT.

This chain joins TRBV7-9 and TRBJ1-1; D is perhaps TRBD1 (5 bases). Between the trimmed V and J ends, which lost 5 bases and 7 bases, there was a span of 14 bases. The germline CDR1 and CDR2 sequences are SEHNR and FQNEAQ (reference sequence). The CDR3 sequence is 13 residues long. The CDR3 loop is CASSRSGGGEAFF. CDR3 DNA: TGTGCCAGCAGCCGATCGGGGGGAGGTGAAGCTTTCTTT.

This clone has a handful of counts. The V gene is TRBV2, the J gene TRBJ2-5, with 8 bases identical to TRBD2. The V segment lost 7 bases and the J segment 5 bases; nucleotides outside the gene matches: 12. The CDR3 is 15 residues long. Per germline, CDR1 SNHLY and CDR2 FYNNEI. The CDR3 DNA is TGTGCCAGCACCGAAGAGGCGGGGGGTCGGGAGACCCAGTACTTC. It yields the protein CASTEEAGGRETQYF. Full variable domain (remainder filled in from reference TRBV2 and TRBJ2-5): EPEVTQTPSHQVTQMGQEVILRCVPISNHLYFYWYRQILGQKVEFLVSFYNNEISEKSEIFDDQFSVERPDGSNFTLKIRSTKLEDSAMYFCASTEEAGGRETQYFGPGTRLLVL.

This clone has just a few counts. The V and J genes are TRBV5-1 and TRBJ2-3, with D perhaps TRBD2 (5 bases). The CDR3 spans 16 residues. V was trimmed by 0 bases and J by 1 base, leaving 12 bases between them. CDR1 and CDR2 from the germline V gene are SGHRS and YFSETQ. The CDR3 reads CASSLAEGAGTDTQYF. The CDR3 DNA is TGCGCCAGCAGCTTGGCCGAGGGAGCAGGCACAGATACGCAGTATTTT.

This chain uses TRBV30 with TRBJ2-7, with TRBD2 matching 8 bases. Germline V gives CDR1 GTSNPN, CDR2 SVGIG (reference sequence). The CDR3 sequence is 16 residues long. With 1 base clipped from V and 0 bases from J, the junction kept 8 bases outside the gene matches. Written as DNA, the CDR3 is TGTGCCTGGAGTGGTCTAGCGGGCTACCCCTCCTACGAGCAGTACTTC. Residues: CAWSGLAGYPSYEQYF. The full variable domain, rest sourced from reference TRBV30 and TRBJ2-7, is SQTIHQWPATLVQPVGSPLSLECTVEGTSNPNLYWYRQAAGRGLQLLFYSVGIGQISSEVPQNLSASRPQDRQFILSSKKLLLSDSGFYLCAWSGLAGYPSYEQYFGPGTRLTVT.

This clone has more than one count but fewer than ten. The rearrangement uses TRBV29-1 and TRBJ2-3; TRBD2 matches at 12 bases. V trimming: 6 bases; J trimming: 6 bases; junction bases outside the gene matches: 10. This CDR3 has 15 residues. From germline, CDR1 is SQVTM and CDR2 ANQGSEA. CDR3 DNA: TGCAGCGTGGCCTTTTCTAGCGGGGGGGCGGATACGCAGTATTTT. Translated, it gives CSVAFSSGGADTQYF.

DNA for the CDR3: TGTGCCAGCAGCTTACCTCCGGGAGGAGCGGTGCAGTACTTC. Its translation is CASSLPPGGAVQYF. V usage is TRBV7-9 and J usage is TRBJ2-7; 7 nucleotides align to TRBD2. The CDR3 runs 14 residues. Germline trimming cut 2 bases from V and 9 bases from J; bases unmatched to any gene: 10. The germline CDR1 and CDR2 sequences are SEHNR and FQNEAQ (reference sequence).

Here the CDR3 reads CASSSDRKIAYGYTF. CDR3 sequence (DNA): TGTGCCAGCAGTTCCGACAGGAAGATAGCCTATGGCTACACCTTC. This chain links TRBV2 with TRBJ1-2; D is perhaps TRBD1 (6 bases). The CDR3 sequence is 15 residues long. Germline values: CDR1 SNHLY, CDR2 FYNNEI. The V end was cut by 5 bases, the J end by 4 bases, with 17 bases between.

This clone was detected a few times. The same CDR3 can be traced to other DNA sequences in this sample. The chain's CDR3 is CASSLALAGGNEQFF. CDR3 sequence (DNA): TGCGCCAGCAGCTTGGCCCTAGCGGGGGGCAATGAGCAGTTCTTC. The V gene is TRBV5-1, the J gene TRBJ2-1, with 11 bases lining up with TRBD2. Germline V gene lookup returns CDR1 SGHRS and CDR2 YFSETQ. The CDR3 consists of 15 residues. J gave up 6 bases and V 0 bases, and 2 bases lay outside the gene matches.

This clone appeared a few times. This rearrangement joins TRBV29-1 to TRBJ1-1; D is unclear. The germline CDR1 and CDR2 sequences are SQVTM and ANQGSEA. The CDR3 has 15 residues. V lost 6 bases, J lost 1 base, and 18 bases lay in between. CDR3 sequence (DNA): TGCAGCGTCCGGTCTCACCTCAGAGGGAACACTGAAGCTTTCTTT. Amino acids: CSVRSHLRGNTEAFF.

The table lists this clone with a few counts. The chain couples TRBV19 to TRBJ1-2, with TRBD1 identical over 9 bases. The CDR3 is 13 amino acids. With 6 bases clipped from V and 9 bases from J, the junction kept 8 bases outside the gene matches. In germline, CDR1 is LNHDA, CDR2 SQIVND (reference sequence). CDR3 sequence (DNA): TGTGCCAGTAGCGGGGACAGGGACGGAAGCTACACCTTC. This codes for CASSGDRDGSYTF.

This clone has just a few counts. The V and J genes are TRBV4-3 and TRBJ2-3, with 7 bases that match TRBD2. The junction had 8 bases not matched to a gene; V was cut back by 0 bases and J by 2 bases. Germline assignment: CDR1 LGHNA and CDR2 YSLEER. The CDR3 totals 17 residues. The DNA for the CDR3 is TGCGCCAGCAGCCAAGATTGGAGGCGGGGGTTCACAGATACGCAGTATTTT. This gives the protein CASSQDWRRGFTDTQYF.

This clone was detected only a few times. The V gene is TRBV23-1, the J gene TRBJ2-4, with 7 bases matching TRBD1. TRBV23-1 belongs to the ORF category, with a function that is uncertain. V was clipped by 9 bases and J by 3 bases; unmatched bases: 11. The CDR3 length is 15 residues. The CDR3 reads CARIQTGDDKNIQYF. The CDR3, as DNA: TGCGCCAGAATACAAACAGGGGACGACAAAAACATTCAGTACTTC.

This rearrangement joins TRBV19 to TRBJ2-7; no definite D call. This CDR3 contains 13 residues. V was trimmed by 4 bases and J by 3 bases, leaving 10 bases between them. The germline CDR1 and CDR2 sequences are LNHDA and SQIVND (reference sequence). CDR3 nucleotide sequence: TGTGCCAGTAGTAGGCGGAGTGGCTACGAGCAGTACTTC. It yields the protein CASSRRSGYEQYF.

This clone has only a few counts. The chain combines TRBV5-1 with TRBJ1-1, with D tentatively TRBD1 (5 bases). Trimming took off 3 bases at V and 1 base at J, with 10 bases between the two ends. Looked up from germline, CDR1 is SGHRS and CDR2 is YFSETQ. The CDR3 extends over 14 amino acids. The CDR3 is CASSSATGNTEAFF. CDR3 DNA: TGCGCCAGCAGCTCAGCTACAGGGAACACTGAAGCTTTCTTT. The full variable domain, in which reference TRBV5-1 and TRBJ1-1 provide the parts outside the CDR3, is KAGVTQTPRYLIKTRGQQVTLSCSPISGHRSVSWYQQTPGQGLQFLFEYFSETQRNKGNFPGRFSGRQFSNSRSEMNVSTLELGDSALYLCASSSATGNTEAFFGQGTRLTVV.

This clone was detected a few times. The chain joins TRBV18 to TRBJ2-2, with TRBD1 matching 8 bases. Germline-derived CDR1 and CDR2 are KGHSH and LQKENI. Losses at the gene ends were 6 bases for V and 6 bases for J; bases not matched to a gene: 3. The CDR3 is made up of 13 amino acids. Here the CDR3 reads CASSSQGAGELFF. The CDR3 nucleotides read TGTGCCAGCTCGTCACAGGGGGCCGGGGAGCTGTTTTTT.

The J gene is TRBJ2-4, the V gene TRBV10-3; maybe TRBD2 (6 bases). CDR1 ENHRY and CDR2 SYGVKD come from the germline V gene. The CDR3 covers 14 residues. V was clipped by 8 bases and J by 6 bases, with 17 bases between them. CDR3 sequence: CAIGSGRSGNIQYF. The CDR3 coding sequence is TGTGCCATCGGTAGTGGGAGGTCAGGAAACATTCAGTACTTC.

V gene TRBV5-1 combines with J gene TRBJ2-3; D may be TRBD1 or TRBD2 (5 bases each). The CDR3 consists of 14 residues. V shed 4 bases and J shed 1 base, with 10 bases lying between them. CDR1 SGHRS and CDR2 YFSETQ come from the germline V gene. This CDR3 reads CASSVGERTDTQYF. The CDR3 nucleotides are TGCGCCAGCAGCGTGGGGGAGCGCACAGATACGCAGTATTTT. The full variable domain, its missing parts supplied by reference TRBV5-1 and TRBJ2-3, is KAGVTQTPRYLIKTRGQQVTLSCSPISGHRSVSWYQQTPGQGLQFLFEYFSETQRNKGNFPGRFSGRQFSNSRSEMNVSTLELGDSALYLCASSVGERTDTQYFGPGTRLTVL.

The J gene is TRBJ2-5, the V gene TRBV7-2; weak D call: TRBD2 (7 bases). The V and J ends lost 11 bases and 4 bases respectively, with 17 bases between them. Germline V gene sequence: CDR1 SGHTA, CDR2 FQGNSA. This CDR3 spans 13 amino acids. For the CDR3, the DNA is TGTGCCGTGCAACGGGGAGGGGGAGAGACCCAGTACTTC. Its translation: CAVQRGGGETQYF.

This sequence joins TRBV28 and TRBJ2-4; 7 positions agree with TRBD2. Germline V lookup: CDR1 MDHEN, CDR2 SYDVKM. V lost 6 bases to trimming and J lost 1 base; unmatched junction nucleotides: 6. The CDR3 has 15 residues. The CDR3 nucleotides read TGTGCCAGCAGCCTGGGGGGGGACGCCAAAAACATTCAGTACTTC. Protein sequence: CASSLGGDAKNIQYF.

To note about this clone: The sample carries other DNA sequences with the same CDR3. The chain recombines TRBV28 with TRBJ2-3, with D uncertain. V lost 2 bases and J lost 2, with 5 bases in between. The germline gives CDR1 MDHEN, CDR2 SYDVKM. This CDR3 has 13 amino acids. This chain's CDR3 is CASSLPVTDTQYF. In DNA form, the CDR3 reads TGTGCCAGCAGTTTACCGGTCACAGATACGCAGTATTTT.